Within the sample, the clone carrying this TCR beta chain is medium-sized. The antigen remains unidentified. From blood, about 240-550 ng of genomic DNA served as TRB template. This entry is derived from a study of T and B cells in COVID-19 patients. Study-wide background: The recovered cohort's median age was 34 years, versus 65 to 80 years in active infection.

TRB rearrangements were amplified by multiplex PCR with BIOMED2 TRB-A/B primers. TCRdb used MiXCR to reprocess the multiplex PCR reads, holding one entry per CDR3 protein. The repertoire holds 2,000 to 2,500 distinct CDR3 sequences, with 27% as singletons. General study results and limits: Symptomatic-phase blood samples from mildly ill patients and early samples from severe cases were scarce. Patients with COVID-19 reportedly showed strongly skewed T cell receptor beta variable and joining gene usage.

Sequencing was done on a sample of blood. This clonotype was obtained from a human donor with active COVID-19.

The CDR3 sequence is CASSPTGGLQETQYF. The DNA for the CDR3 is TGTGCCAGCTCTCCGACAGGGGGCCTCCAAGAGACCCAGTACTTC. This chain joins TRBV18 and TRBJ2-5; 10 nucleotides match TRBD1. Trimming at V came to 6 bases and at J to 1 base, leaving 5 bases not matched to a gene. The CDR3 has 15 amino acids. The germline gives CDR1 KGHSH, CDR2 LQKENI.